The 22 T cell receptor beta chains below come from one sample, sequenced in a study of cytomegalovirus exposure and HLA in healthy donors. Amplification used 60 Vbeta primers and 13 Jbeta primers. Repertoires were generated with immunoSEQ multiplex PCR, while TCRdb's copy carries only in-frame clones and drops some. The sample contains about 190,000 clones, approximately 84% of which appear only once. Sequences were obtained from PBMCs. The receptor source for this set is a man aged 50 to 59 in good health and CMV-seronegative.

The V call is TRBV18, the J call TRBJ1-3, with 10 bases that match TRBD1. Germline V gene sequence: CDR1 KGHSH, CDR2 LQKENI. This CDR3 has 15 amino acids. J was trimmed by 2 bases and V by 6 bases; bases with no gene match: 4. As DNA, the CDR3 is TGTGCCAGCTCGACAGACAGGGGGCCTGGAAACACCATATATTTT. This encodes CASSTDRGPGNTIYF. The full variable domain, in which reference TRBV18 and TRBJ1-3 provide the parts outside the CDR3, is NAGVMQNPRHLVRRRGQEARLRCSPMKGHSHVYWYRQLPEEGLKFMVYLQKENIIDESGMPKERFSAEFPKEGPSILRIQQVVRGDSAAYFCASSTDRGPGNTIYFGEGSWLTVV.

The rearrangement links TRBV9 to TRBJ2-5; 8 positions match TRBD2. Germline loops: CDR1 SGDLS, CDR2 YYNGEE. This CDR3 has 16 residues. After removal of 4 bases from V and 4 bases from J, the junction contained 12 bases not matched to a gene. CDR3 DNA sequence: TGTGCCAGCAGCTTTACGGGTAGCGGGGCTCCAGAGACCCAGTACTTC. The encoded protein is CASSFTGSGAPETQYF.

The chain uses TRBV6-6 and TRBJ2-5, with D possibly TRBD1 on 5 matching bases. Looked up from germline, CDR1 is MNHNY and CDR2 is SVGAGI (reference sequence). The V end lost 5 bases, the J end lost 5 bases, and 12 bases lay between the germline ends. The CDR3 runs 13 residues. As DNA, the CDR3 is TGTGCCAGCAGTAGGAAGGGGCGGGAGACCCAGTACTTC. Translation: CASSRKGRETQYF.

Here the CDR3 reads CASSERPGPGAKLFF. The CDR3 DNA reads TGTGCCAGCAGTGAAAGACCCGGACCTGGGGCAAAACTGTTTTTT. This rearrangement joins TRBV6-1 to TRBJ1-4, with D possibly matching TRBD1 (5 bases). The CDR3 runs 15 residues. V was pared by 2 bases and J by 10 bases, with 17 bases between. Germline V CDR1 and CDR2: MNHNS, SASEGT.

V usage is TRBV11-2 and J usage is TRBJ1-2; the match to TRBD1 covers 8 bases. The junction had 16 bases not matched to a gene; V was cut back by 5 bases and J by 8 bases. CDR1 and CDR2 (germline): SGHAT, FQNNGV. The CDR3 is made up of 16 amino acids. The DNA for the CDR3 is TGTGCCAGCAGCGGAACCGGGACAGGCCCTTATGGAGGCTACACCTTC. This encodes CASSGTGTGPYGGYTF. Full variable domain (missing parts from reference TRBV11-2 and TRBJ1-2): EAGVAQSPRYKIIEKRQSVAFWCNPISGHATLYWYQQILGQGPKLLIQFQNNGVVDDSQLPKDRFSAERLKGVDSTLKIQPAKLEDSAVYLCASSGTGTGPYGGYTFGSGTRLTVV.

The chain couples TRBV5-8 to TRBJ2-1; D unclear. V was pared by 3 bases and J by 5 bases, with 12 bases between. This CDR3 contains 14 residues. The germline CDR1 and CDR2 sequences are SGHTS and YDEGEE. The CDR3 nucleotides read TGTGCCAGCAGCTCTTTAGCTGTAAACAATGAGCAGTTCTTC. It yields the protein CASSSLAVNNEQFF.

The chain has TRBV7-2 and TRBJ2-5, with 11 bases fitting TRBD2. The junction had 7 bases not matched to a gene; V was cut back by 5 bases and J by 5 bases. The CDR3 consists of 15 residues. Germline CDR1 reads SGHTA; CDR2 reads FQGNSA. The CDR3 nucleotides read TGTGCCAGCAGCAAGATAGCGGGGGGGCCTGAGACCCAGTACTTC. It codes for CASSKIAGGPETQYF.

V and J are TRBV7-2 and TRBJ1-6, with a weak D call TRBD1 (5 bases). From germline, CDR1 is SGHTA and CDR2 FQGNSA. This CDR3 has 15 amino acids. The ends were cut back, 1 base at V and 13 bases at J, with 17 bases in the middle. CDR3 sequence reads: CASSLEGRRAFPLHF. CDR3 DNA: TGTGCCAGCAGCTTAGAGGGACGGAGGGCTTTTCCCCTCCACTTT.

The chain couples TRBV5-6 to TRBJ2-7; weak D call: TRBD2 (6 bases). Looked up from germline, CDR1 is SGHDT and CDR2 is YYEEEE. V was trimmed by 4 bases and J by 6 bases, leaving 11 bases between them. The CDR3 totals 12 residues. CDR3 region: CASSAGPAEQYF. The CDR3 DNA follows: TGTGCCAGCAGCGCGGGACCGGCCGAGCAGTACTTC.

A few counts support this clone. This chain joins TRBV9 and TRBJ2-7; 11 nucleotides agree with TRBD2. Germline lookup yields CDR1 SGDLS and CDR2 YYNGEE. The CDR3 is 16 residues long. V lost 2 bases to trimming and J lost 2 bases; unmatched junction nucleotides: 6. The CDR3 sequence is CASSVSGTSGTYEQYF. CDR3 sequence (DNA): TGTGCCAGCAGCGTCTCCGGGACTAGCGGAACCTACGAGCAGTACTTC.

V is TRBV6-5 and J is TRBJ2-4; D is undetermined. The CDR3 is 13 amino acids. The germline gives CDR1 MNHEY, CDR2 SVGAGI. Trimming cost V 5 bases and J 7 bases, with 12 bases left between them. The CDR3 sequence is CASSTVPTNIQYF. The DNA for the CDR3 is TGTGCCAGCAGTACAGTCCCTACCAACATTCAGTACTTC.

V gene TRBV13 combines with J gene TRBJ2-4; TRBD2 is a possible D gene (7 bases). The germline gives CDR1 PRHDT, CDR2 FYEKMQ (reference sequence). The germline V and J ends were trimmed by 6 bases and 6 bases, with 18 bases remaining between them. CDR3 length: 15 amino acids. The CDR3 is CASRPAGGGGNIQYF. The CDR3 DNA reads TGTGCCAGCAGACCCGCCGGGGGAGGGGGAAACATTCAGTACTTC. The whole variable domain, remainder taken from reference TRBV13 and TRBJ2-4, is AAGVIQSPRHLIKEKRETATLKCYPIPRHDTVYWYQQGPGQDPQFLISFYEKMQSDKGSIPDRFSAQQFSDYHSELNMSSLELGDSALYFCASRPAGGGGNIQYFGAGTRLSVL.

The rearrangement uses TRBV19 and TRBJ1-6; 9 bases match TRBD1. This CDR3 is 17 amino acids long. In germline, CDR1 is LNHDA, CDR2 SQIVND (reference sequence). J lost 1 base, V lost 4 bases, and 5 bases had no gene match. CDR3: CASSNRDRESYNSPLHF. DNA of the CDR3: TGTGCCAGTAGTAACCGGGACAGGGAATCCTATAATTCACCCCTCCACTTT.

This chain links TRBV6-1 with TRBJ2-3; D remains unclear. Germline CDR1 MNHNS, CDR2 SASEGT. Between the trimmed V and J ends, which lost 7 bases and 4 bases, there was a span of 6 bases. The length of the CDR3 is 11 residues. The CDR3 nucleotides read TGTGCCAGCACTTTCGCAGATACGCAGTATTTT. Its translation: CASTFADTQYF.

The genes are TRBV6-1 and TRBJ1-2, with 10 nucleotides matching TRBD1. The CDR3 is 13 amino acids. V dropped 7 bases and J dropped 2; count of bases not matched to a gene: 1. Germline CDR1 is MNHNS and CDR2 is SASEGT. For the CDR3, the DNA is TGTGCCAGCAAGGGACAGGGGAACTATGGCTACACCTTC. Its translation: CASKGQGNYGYTF.

The DNA for the CDR3 is TGCGCCAGCAGCTCCGTCCCTTGGGAAGCGGGGGATCGGAATACGCAGTATTTT. Its translation is CASSSVPWEAGDRNTQYF. The chain couples TRBV5-1 to TRBJ2-3; TRBD2 agrees at 8 bases. The CDR3 sequence is 18 residues long. After removal of 3 bases from V and 7 bases from J, the junction contained 19 bases not matched to a gene. The V gene's germline CDR1 is SGHRS and CDR2 YFSETQ.

The chain combines TRBV5-1 with TRBJ2-5; tentatively, D is TRBD1 (5 bases). Trimming cost V 4 bases and J 4 bases, with 14 bases left between them. There are 14 residues in the CDR3. Germline lookup yields CDR1 SGHRS and CDR2 YFSETQ. The CDR3 DNA sequence: TGCGCCAGCAGCAGTGGTTCAGGGCGAGAGACCCAGTACTTC. The encoded protein is CASSSGSGRETQYF.

V is TRBV4-2 and J is TRBJ1-2, with no clear D. CDR1 LGHNA and CDR2 YNFKEQ come from the germline V gene. CDR3 length equals 13 residues. Trimming pared 4 bases from V and 8 bases from J, leaving 14 bases between. The CDR3 region has the DNA TGTGCCAGCAGCCCAAGTGGGAGGGTAGGCTACACCTTC. Translating it yields CASSPSGRVGYTF.

The chain joins TRBV7-2 to TRBJ1-5; D might be TRBD1 (5 bases). Per germline, CDR1 SGHTA and CDR2 FQGNSA. V lost 5 bases and J lost 4, with 15 bases in between. This CDR3 region has 15 residues. The CDR3 sequence is CASSGGGRANQPQHF. DNA for the CDR3: TGTGCCAGCAGCGGGGGAGGGAGAGCGAATCAGCCCCAGCATTTT.

The V call is TRBV6-5, the J call TRBJ2-5, with TRBD1 matching 9 bases. J was trimmed by 3 bases and V by 5 bases; bases with no gene match: 7. This CDR3 is built from 15 residues. Germline V gene sequence: CDR1 MNHEY, CDR2 SVGAGI. The CDR3 protein is CASSRGTGREETQYF. The CDR3 region has the DNA TGTGCCAGCAGTCGGGGGACAGGGAGGGAAGAGACCCAGTACTTC.

This sequence joins TRBV20-1 and TRBJ2-3, with TRBD2 matching 8 bases. CDR3 length: 11 residues. In germline, CDR1 is DFQATT, CDR2 SNEGSKA (reference sequence). CDR3 DNA sequence: TGCAGAACAGCGGGGGCCGATACGCAGTATTTT. It is translated as CRTAGADTQYF.

The genes are TRBV5-1 and TRBJ2-3; D is perhaps TRBD2 (7 bases). The germline V gene has CDR1 SGHRS and CDR2 YFSETQ. This CDR3 is 14 amino acids long. The V gene lost 0 bases and the J gene lost 9 bases, with 14 bases spanning the gap. In nucleotides, the CDR3 is TGCGCCAGCAGCTTGGGATCAGGGGAGGGAACGCAGTATTTT. This encodes CASSLGSGEGTQYF.